This T cell receptor beta chain originates from a study of T cell changes during pregnancy in multiple sclerosis. Only in-frame clones appear in the TCRdb table, and some are missing; sequencing was by immunoSEQ multiplex PCR. The sample shows about 36,000 clones, nearly 95% of them seen only once. The source of this sequence is a female donor in good health, enrolled as a control in a pregnancy study. The sample consisted of CD4+ T cells from peripheral blood mononuclear cells, taken in the third trimester of pregnancy.

CDR3 amino acids: CASSLNRLQPQHF. The DNA of the CDR3 is TGTGCCAGCAGCTTGAACAGGCTTCAGCCCCAGCATTTT. This chain links TRBV7-9 with TRBJ1-5; D is possibly TRBD1 (5 bases). CDR1 is SEHNR, CDR2 FQNEAQ, per germline (reference sequence). The length of the CDR3 is 13 residues. The V gene lost 3 bases and the J gene lost 6 bases, with 9 bases spanning the gap.